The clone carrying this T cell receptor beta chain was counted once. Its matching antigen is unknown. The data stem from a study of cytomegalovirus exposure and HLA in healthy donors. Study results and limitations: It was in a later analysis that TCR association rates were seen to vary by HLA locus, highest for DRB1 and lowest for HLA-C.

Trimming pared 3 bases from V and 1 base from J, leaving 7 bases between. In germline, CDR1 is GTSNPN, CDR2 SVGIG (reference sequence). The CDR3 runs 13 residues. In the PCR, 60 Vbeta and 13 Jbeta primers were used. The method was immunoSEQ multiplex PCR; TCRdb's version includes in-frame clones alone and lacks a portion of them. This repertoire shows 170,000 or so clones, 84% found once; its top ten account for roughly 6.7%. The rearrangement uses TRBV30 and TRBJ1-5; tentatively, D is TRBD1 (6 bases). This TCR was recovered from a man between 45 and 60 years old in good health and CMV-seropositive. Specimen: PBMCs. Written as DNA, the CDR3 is TGTGCCTGGAGAGGACAGAGCAATCAGCCCCAGCATTTT. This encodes CAWRGQSNQPQHF.